These 31 T cell receptor beta chains share one sample of origin, sequenced in a study of response to subunit inactivated influenza vaccine. TCRdb re-called the RT-PCR reads through MiXCR, storing one row per CDR3 protein. The sample lists around 480,000 distinct CDR3 sequences, approximately 11% seen once, with approximately 12% in the top ten. Sample: PBMCs from blood, taken 45 days after vaccination. The receptors here all came from a man over 45 who received an inactivated influenza vaccine.

This clonotype was detected only a few times. J is TRBJ2-1 and V is TRBV24-1; possible D gene TRBD2, 5 bases. V lost 4 bases, J lost 0 bases, and 12 bases lay in between. CDR1 KGHDR and CDR2 SFDVKD come from the germline V gene. The CDR3 loop spans 16 amino acids. The CDR3 bases are TGTGCCACCAGTGAGAGTAGCGCCAGCTCCTACAATGAGCAGTTCTTC. Translated: CATSESSASSYNEQFF.

This clonotype was counted only a few times. The chain is built from TRBV12-3 or TRBV12-4 and TRBJ2-5; 8 nucleotides match TRBD2. After removal of 7 bases from V and 7 bases from J, the junction contained 8 bases not matched to a gene. The CDR3 has 13 amino acids. As DNA, the CDR3 is TGTGCCAGCACGGTGGTCCGGGAGGGGACCCAGTACTTC. Translation gives CASTVVREGTQYF.

This clonotype has only a few counts. The CDR3, as DNA: TGTGCCAGCAGCGTGGGATGGCGGGGGGGCGCAAGCACAGATACGCAGTATTTT. Translating it yields CASSVGWRGGASTDTQYF. The rearrangement uses TRBV9 and TRBJ2-3; 9 nucleotides align to TRBD2. V lost 2 bases to trimming and J lost 0 bases; unmatched junction nucleotides: 10. This CDR3 region has 18 residues. Germline values: CDR1 SGDLS, CDR2 YYNGEE. The full variable domain, with the rest looked up from reference TRBV9 and TRBJ2-3, is DSGVTQTPKHLITATGQRVTLRCSPRSGDLSVYWYQQSLDQGLQFLIQYYNGEERAKGNILERFSAQQFPDLHSELNLSSLELGDSALYFCASSVGWRGGASTDTQYFGPGTRLTVL.

V and J are TRBV20-1 and TRBJ2-7, with D perhaps matching TRBD2 (6 bases). This CDR3 contains 13 residues. The V and J ends lost 2 bases and 3 bases respectively, with 11 bases between them. Germline V CDR1 and CDR2: DFQATT, SNEGSKA (reference sequence). In DNA, the CDR3 is TGCAGTGCTAGACCCGTGACTAGCTACGAGCAGTACTTC. It is translated as CSARPVTSYEQYF.

This clonotype has ten or more counts. V and J are TRBV12-3 or TRBV12-4 and TRBJ1-2; perhaps TRBD1 as D (5 bases). V shed 4 bases and J shed 12 bases, with 24 bases lying between them. This CDR3 is built from 15 residues. CDR3 sequence reads: CASSSSPSGVGIDTF. For the CDR3, the DNA is TGTGCCAGCAGTTCATCTCCTTCGGGGGTTGGTATCGACACCTTC.

This clonotype was seen a handful of times. The rearrangement links TRBV7-3 to TRBJ2-2, with TRBD2 matching 9 bases. J lost 6 bases, V lost 5 bases, and 4 bases had no gene match. Germline CDR1 SGHTA, CDR2 FQGTGA. The CDR3 sequence is 14 residues long. CDR3 protein: CASSPTSGPGELFF. The CDR3 DNA follows: TGTGCCAGCAGCCCAACTAGCGGGCCCGGGGAGCTGTTTTTT.

The CDR3: CASSPDRENYGYTF. CDR3 nucleotides: TGCGCCAGCAGTCCGGACAGGGAAAACTATGGCTACACCTTC. This chain connects TRBV5-1 to TRBJ1-2, with 8 bases aligning to TRBD1. Unmatched junction bases numbered 5, after V lost 5 bases and J lost 2 bases. The CDR3 sequence is 14 residues long. Germline V gene data show CDR1 as SGHRS and CDR2 as YFSETQ.

The rearrangement joins TRBV5-1 to TRBJ2-3; TRBD2 agrees at 9 bases. The CDR3 has 14 residues. Germline V lookup: CDR1 SGHRS, CDR2 YFSETQ. Losses at the gene ends were 7 bases for V and 6 bases for J; bases not matched to a gene: 9. The CDR3 coding sequence is TGCGCCAGCGATAGCGGGAGCGCCTCCGATACGCAGTATTTT. Translated: CASDSGSASDTQYF.

The V call is TRBV12-3 or TRBV12-4, the J call TRBJ2-2, with a tentative D call TRBD2 (6 bases). The CDR3 consists of 18 residues. Trimming removed 3 bases at V and 0 bases at J, with 17 bases between. CDR3 residues: CASSFSPFPGANTGELFF. The CDR3 DNA sequence: TGTGCCAGCAGTTTTTCCCCCTTTCCGGGGGCGAACACCGGGGAGCTGTTTTTT.

This clonotype has a count of ten or more. The rearrangement links TRBV6-2 or TRBV6-3 to TRBJ2-7, with 9 bases that match TRBD2. The CDR3 consists of 13 residues. CDR1 is MNHEY and CDR2 is SVGEGT in the germline V gene. Trimming at V came to 3 bases and at J to 4 bases, leaving 1 base not matched to a gene. The chain's CDR3 is CASSYSGSYEQYF. Written as DNA, the CDR3 is TGTGCCAGCAGTTATAGCGGGAGTTACGAGCAGTACTTC.

The chain combines TRBV24-1 with TRBJ2-7; 9 bases agree with TRBD2. This CDR3 has 13 amino acids. Trimming took 5 bases from V and 6 from J; bases not matched to a gene: 4. Germline-derived CDR1 and CDR2 are KGHDR and SFDVKD. Written as DNA, the CDR3 is TGTGCCACCAGTGGTCTAGCGGGATCCGAGCAGTACTTC. It translates to CATSGLAGSEQYF.

This clonotype was observed a few times. One end of the junction fails to match germline, which may point to a read error. The rearrangement joins TRBV12-3 or TRBV12-4 to TRBJ1-4; D call uncertain. The CDR3 runs to 14 residues. CDR3 coding DNA: TGTGCCAGCAGGCAGGAGAACTCAAATGCAAAACTGTTTTTT. This gives the protein CASRQENSNAKLFF.

The V call is TRBV5-1, the J call TRBJ2-1, with D hard to call. Germline values: CDR1 SGHRS, CDR2 YFSETQ. The V end was cut by 4 bases, the J end by 9 bases, with 11 bases between. This CDR3 spans 12 amino acids. CDR3 region: CASSDGRSEQFF. The CDR3 DNA sequence: TGCGCCAGCAGCGACGGACGGAGTGAGCAGTTCTTC.

This clonotype has more than one count but fewer than ten. The V call is TRBV9, the J call TRBJ2-1; D remains unclear. V lost 4 bases and J lost 5, with 10 bases in between. CDR3 length: 13 residues. Germline lookup yields CDR1 SGDLS and CDR2 YYNGEE. The CDR3, as DNA: TGTGCCAGCAGCAACGGGCCGGACAATGAGCAGTTCTTC. This codes for CASSNGPDNEQFF.

The table lists this clonotype with a few counts. The rearrangement links TRBV7-9 to TRBJ2-3, with a weak D call TRBD1 (6 bases). Per the germline V gene, CDR1 is SEHNR and CDR2 is FQNEAQ (reference sequence). With 5 bases removed from V and 3 bases from J, the gap between germline ends came to 15 bases. The CDR3 spans 15 residues. The DNA for the CDR3 is TGTGCCAGCAGCAGCCGGGACACCGGAACAGATACGCAGTATTTT. It specifies CASSSRDTGTDTQYF.

The chain couples TRBV27 to TRBJ2-1, with D perhaps TRBD2 (6 bases). Germline V gene sequence: CDR1 MNHEY, CDR2 SMNVEV (reference sequence). Trimming took 8 bases from V and 5 from J, leaving 19 bases between them. This CDR3 comprises 15 residues. CDR3 loop: CASWLAGPINNEQFF. The CDR3 nucleotides read TGTGCCAGCTGGCTGGCGGGGCCTATAAACAATGAGCAGTTCTTC.

This clonotype has a count of ten or more. V gene TRBV20-1 combines with J gene TRBJ1-1, with TRBD1 as a possible D gene (6 bases). The CDR3 contains 13 residues. Between the trimmed V and J ends, which lost 3 bases and 5 bases, there was a span of 13 bases. Germline CDR1 is DFQATT and CDR2 is SNEGSKA (reference sequence). CDR3 loop: CSARRGMGTEAFF. CDR3 in DNA: TGCAGTGCTAGGAGGGGGATGGGGACTGAAGCTTTCTTT.

This clonotype was recorded a few times. This chain links TRBV6-1 with TRBJ1-1; TRBD1 might be the D (6 bases). CDR3 length: 17 amino acids. The V end lost 5 bases, the J end lost 4 bases, and 23 bases lay between the germline ends. Germline values: CDR1 MNHNS, CDR2 SASEGT. CDR3 DNA sequence: TGTGCCAGCAGTCTGTTCGGGGGGGGGGCAAGAATCACTGAAGCTTTCTTT. Amino acid sequence: CASSLFGGGARITEAFF.

This clonotype was counted only a few times. The rearrangement joins TRBV27 to TRBJ2-3, with TRBD2 identical over 10 bases. V was pared by 3 bases and J by 2 bases, with 5 bases of the junction left unmatched. The CDR3 consists of 16 residues. Germline loops: CDR1 MNHEY, CDR2 SMNVEV (reference sequence). The CDR3 region is CASSFGSGGNTDTQYF. The CDR3, as DNA: TGTGCCAGCAGTTTTGGTAGCGGGGGGAACACAGATACGCAGTATTTT.

The chain joins TRBV6-5 to TRBJ1-3, with unresolved D. V dropped 2 bases and J dropped 4 bases, with 12 bases sitting between them. The germline gives CDR1 MNHEY, CDR2 SVGAGI. The length of the CDR3 is 15 residues. CDR3 sequence (DNA): TGTGCCAGCAGTTACGGCGGGATTCGCGGAAACACCATATATTTT. Translation gives CASSYGGIRGNTIYF.

This clonotype was observed many times. The V gene is TRBV5-1, the J gene TRBJ1-1; D unclear. Germline V lookup: CDR1 SGHRS, CDR2 YFSETQ. The ends were cut back, 1 base at V and 0 bases at J, with 7 bases in the middle. This CDR3 has 14 residues. CDR3 loop: CASSLSAMNTEAFF. The CDR3 nucleotides read TGCGCCAGCAGCTTGTCCGCAATGAACACTGAAGCTTTCTTT.

This clonotype has more than one count but fewer than ten. This chain links TRBV20-1 with TRBJ2-5; no firm D call. Germline V CDR1 and CDR2: DFQATT, SNEGSKA (reference sequence). Trimming took 1 base from V and 4 from J, leaving 4 bases between them. This CDR3 has 11 amino acids. DNA for the CDR3: TGCAGTGCTAGAGGGTCAGAGACCCAGTACTTC. Translation gives CSARGSETQYF.

The chain is built from TRBV20-1 and TRBJ1-6; perhaps TRBD1 as D (5 bases). V was clipped by 2 bases and J by 9 bases, with 17 bases between them. Per the germline V gene, CDR1 is DFQATT and CDR2 is SNEGSKA (reference sequence). This CDR3 region has 15 residues. The CDR3 sequence is CSARKGAPGGSPLHF. In DNA, the CDR3 is TGCAGTGCTAGAAAAGGGGCCCCTGGGGGTTCACCCCTCCACTTT.

This clonotype was picked up many times. This chain connects TRBV4-2 to TRBJ2-3, with 8 nucleotides matching TRBD2. The trim removed 1 base at V and 6 bases at J, leaving 12 bases unmatched. The germline gives CDR1 LGHNA, CDR2 YNFKEQ. CDR3 length equals 17 residues. CDR3 amino acids: CASSQVVSGAYLDTQYF. The CDR3 coding sequence is TGTGCCAGCAGCCAAGTGGTTAGCGGGGCCTACCTTGATACGCAGTATTTT.

The table lists this clonotype with many counts. The chain links TRBV10-3 to TRBJ2-2; D remains ambiguous. Between the trimmed V and J ends, which lost 11 bases and 1 base, there was a span of 14 bases. CDR3 length: 14 amino acids. Germline assignment: CDR1 ENHRY and CDR2 SYGVKD. The CDR3 loop is CASRAAGNTGELFF. DNA of the CDR3: TGTGCCTCCCGTGCGGCCGGGAACACCGGGGAGCTGTTTTTT.

The CDR3 region has the DNA TGCGCCAGCAGCCCAATTGTCACCGGCACAGATACGCAGTATTTT. This codes for CASSPIVTGTDTQYF. The chain employs TRBV5-1 and TRBJ2-3; no firm D call. The CDR3 has 15 amino acids. V shed 4 bases and J shed 1 base, with 13 bases lying between them. Germline-derived CDR1 and CDR2 are SGHRS and YFSETQ.

This clonotype was seen a handful of times. The chain couples TRBV29-1 to TRBJ2-5; D perhaps matches TRBD1 (6 bases). The ends were cut back, 5 bases at V and 4 bases at J, with 11 bases in the middle. Looked up from germline, CDR1 is SQVTM and CDR2 is ANQGSEA. CDR3 length: 12 amino acids. In nucleotides, the CDR3 is TGCAGCGTTACGACAGGCCCAGAGACCCAGTACTTC. The encoded protein is CSVTTGPETQYF.

This clonotype was recorded many times. V is TRBV6-5 and J is TRBJ1-2; D unclear. The germline CDR1 and CDR2 sequences are MNHEY and SVGAGI. Trimming took off 4 bases at V and 4 bases at J, with 13 bases between the two ends. The CDR3 is made up of 14 amino acids. The CDR3 loop is CASSSAGPLYGYTF. CDR3 coding DNA: TGTGCCAGCAGTTCCGCCGGGCCCCTCTATGGCTACACCTTC.

This clonotype was observed at least ten times. This chain connects TRBV6-1 to TRBJ2-1; a possible D gene is TRBD2 (5 bases). Germline V lookup: CDR1 MNHNS, CDR2 SASEGT. CDR3 length: 13 residues. Trimming cost V 1 base and J 6 bases, with 7 bases left between them. CDR3 sequence reads: CASSEVRGNEQFF. The CDR3 coding sequence is TGTGCCAGCAGTGAAGTTCGGGGCAATGAGCAGTTCTTC.

A few counts support this clonotype. The J gene is TRBJ2-3, the V gene TRBV18, with 7 nucleotides matching TRBD2. Germline V gene lookup returns CDR1 KGHSH and CDR2 LQKENI. With 6 bases clipped from V and 3 bases from J, the junction kept 12 bases outside the gene matches. The CDR3 is 16 amino acids. The CDR3 here is CASSLYGGSGTDTQYF. The CDR3 bases are TGTGCCAGCTCCCTCTATGGCGGGAGTGGGACAGATACGCAGTATTTT.

The genes are TRBV29-1 and TRBJ1-2, with D unclear. The CDR3 length is 14 residues. Germline values: CDR1 SQVTM, CDR2 ANQGSEA. Trimming took 5 bases from V and 8 from J, leaving 21 bases between them. CDR3 amino acids: CSVSQGGGSEGYTF. CDR3 nucleotides: TGCAGCGTTAGCCAAGGTGGAGGCTCGGAGGGCTACACCTTC.